The 10 T cell receptor beta chains in this list originate from one sample, sequenced in a study of neoadjuvant nivolumab and ipilimumab in lung cancer. Method: immunoSEQ multiplex PCR; TCRdb's copy keeps in-frame clones and lacks some. The table includes 6,500 to 8,500 clones, approximately 76% detected once. The starting material was tumor tissue, obtained after neoadjuvant nivolumab, alone or with ipilimumab, at or shortly before surgery. The receptors were gathered from an adult with non-small cell lung cancer.

The CDR3 bases are TGCGCCAGCAGCTTGGTTGGGGACAGGTTCTCTGGAAACACCATATATTTT. This translates into CASSLVGDRFSGNTIYF. The V and J genes are TRBV5-1 and TRBJ1-3, with 8 positions matching TRBD1. The germline V gene encodes CDR1 SGHRS and CDR2 YFSETQ. With V trimmed by 0 bases and J by 0 bases, 5 bases remained unmatched. CDR3 length equals 17 residues.

The genes are TRBV28 and TRBJ2-7; D gene ambiguous. Germline V gene data show CDR1 as MDHEN and CDR2 as SYDVKM. V lost 7 bases and J lost 4, with 20 bases in between. The CDR3 sequence is 15 residues long. Here the CDR3 reads CASTNFGIRDYEQYF. The CDR3 DNA reads TGTGCCAGCACGAATTTTGGGATCAGAGATTACGAGCAGTACTTC.

This clone has a single count. J is TRBJ2-1 and V is TRBV11-1; 8 bases match TRBD1. The V gene's germline CDR1 is SGHAT and CDR2 FQDESV (reference sequence). The CDR3 has 17 residues. Trimming cost V 5 bases and J 7 bases; bases outside gene matches: 16. The CDR3 nucleotides read TGTGCCAGCAGCCCCTACTTCTCCGGGACAGGACTGAATGAGCAGTTCTTC. It translates to CASSPYFSGTGLNEQFF.

This chain uses TRBV27 with TRBJ2-1; D gene uncertain. Trimming shortened V by 5 bases and J by 5 bases, and 19 bases separated the two germline ends. Per the germline V gene, CDR1 is MNHEY and CDR2 is SMNVEV (reference sequence). The CDR3 contains 16 residues. As DNA, the CDR3 is TGTGCCAGCAGTCCTTCCCCGCGGTCGGGTAACAATGAGCAGTTCTTC. It yields the protein CASSPSPRSGNNEQFF.

This chain connects TRBV5-1 to TRBJ2-7; no definite D call. Trimming left V 3 bases short and J 0 bases short, with 4 bases between. The CDR3 covers 12 residues. Germline V gene sequence: CDR1 SGHRS, CDR2 YFSETQ. The CDR3 bases are TGCGCCAGCAGCTCGAGCTCCTACGAGCAGTACTTC. Protein: CASSSSSYEQYF.

Only a few counts were recorded for this clone. The rearrangement joins TRBV10-3 to TRBJ2-7; 7 bases line up with TRBD1. Germline V lookup: CDR1 ENHRY, CDR2 SYGVKD. V lost 2 bases and J lost 3; bases outside the gene matches: 16. This CDR3 has 18 residues. CDR3 protein: CAISERGPTGEFFYEQYF. The CDR3, as DNA: TGTGCCATCAGTGAGCGCGGGCCTACAGGGGAGTTTTTCTACGAGCAGTACTTC.

The genes are TRBV6-6 and TRBJ2-7, with D maybe TRBD1 (5 bases). V was pared by 7 bases and J by 0 bases, with 13 bases between. The V gene's germline CDR1 is MNHNY and CDR2 SVGAGI (reference sequence). The CDR3 is made up of 14 amino acids. CDR3 coding DNA: TGTGCCAGCACCGACAGCGAGAGCTCCTACGAGCAGTACTTC. Amino acids: CASTDSESSYEQYF.

This clone has more than one count but fewer than ten. This rearrangement joins TRBV14 to TRBJ2-7, with D tentatively TRBD1 (5 bases). The CDR3 covers 15 residues. V lost 4 bases and J 1 base, leaving 14 bases between the germline ends. In germline, CDR1 is SGHDN, CDR2 FVKESK. The CDR3 bases are TGTGCCAGCAGCCGCCCTGGCCAGGGTTCCTACGAGCAGTACTTC. Protein product: CASSRPGQGSYEQYF.

The chain couples TRBV7-8 to TRBJ2-3, with TRBD2 matching over 12 bases. The J segment lost 4 bases and the V segment lost 6 bases, leaving 5 bases of the junction unmatched. The CDR3 totals 15 residues. Germline V gene lookup returns CDR1 SGHVS and CDR2 FQNEAQ. For the CDR3, the DNA is TGTGCCAGCAGTTTGACTAGCGGGAGTGCAGATACGCAGTATTTT. This sequence encodes CASSLTSGSADTQYF.

The V call is TRBV5-4, the J call TRBJ1-1; D gene uncertain. Trimming took off 4 bases at V and 4 bases at J, with 17 bases between the two ends. This CDR3 is built from 15 residues. CDR1 and CDR2 (germline): SGHNT, YYREEE (reference sequence). The CDR3 protein is CASSTRTAWVTEAFF. CDR3 nucleotides: TGTGCCAGCAGCACCAGGACTGCCTGGGTCACTGAAGCTTTCTTT.